Listed below are T cell receptor beta chains from one sample, sequenced in a study of shared clonotypes between healthy human individuals. The assay was immunoSEQ multiplex PCR, and TCRdb's table has in-frame clones only and misses some. The sample lists about 770,000 clones, around 77% occurring once. The sample was memory CD4+ T cells sorted from blood. These receptors all stem from a woman in her twenties or thirties in good health. CDR3s include the opening cysteine and the closing phenylalanine or tryptophan. A D gene is named only where the DNA matches it firmly. Not all rows give a size; the values are once, few, many and, for expanded clones, a class.

V: TRBV28; size: .; J: TRBJ1-5; D: .; DNA: TGTGCCAGCAGTTCTAAGGGCCTAGAGTACCGCAATCAGCCCCAGCATTTT; CDR3: CASSSKGLEYRNQPQHF
V: TRBV2; size: .; J: TRBJ1-2; D: TRBD1; DNA: TGTGCCAGCAGTGCCCAGGAGTCCAGGGGGAATGGCTACACCTTC; CDR3: CASSAQESRGNGYTF
V: TRBV12-5; size: .; J: TRBJ1-1; D: TRBD1; DNA: TGTGCTAGTGGTGCCGACAGGGGGACTGAAGCTTTCTTT; CDR3: CASGADRGTEAFF
V: TRBV20-1; size: .; J: TRBJ1-1; D: .; DNA: TGCAGTGCTAGAGATGATGGGGAAGCTTTCTTT; CDR3: CSARDDGEAFF
V: TRBV23-1; size: .; J: TRBJ2-7; D: .; DNA: TGCGCGCCGTGCAGGACAGCTTCTATGTACGAGCAGTACTTC; CDR3: CAPCRTASMYEQYF
V: TRBV28; size: .; J: TRBJ2-7; D: TRBD2; DNA: TGTGCCAGCAAGTCGGTAGCGGGCGCAAGGGGTTACGAGCAGTACTTC; CDR3: CASKSVAGARGYEQYF
V: TRBV19; size: once; J: TRBJ1-1; D: .; DNA: TGTGCCAGTAGTATAGAGGGGACGGCGAACACTGAAGCTTTCTTT; CDR3: CASSIEGTANTEAFF
V: TRBV30; size: .; J: TRBJ2-7; D: .; DNA: TGTGCCTGGAGTCCAGGTACCTACGAGCAGTACTTC; CDR3: CAWSPGTYEQYF
V: TRBV18; size: .; J: TRBJ2-2; D: .; DNA: TGTGCCAGCTCACCGACGGGAGTTGCGAACACCGGGGAGCTGTTTTTT; CDR3: CASSPTGVANTGELFF
V: TRBV28; size: once; J: TRBJ1-4; D: .; DNA: TGTGCCAGCAGTTATGAGGGGGATGAAAAACTGTTTTTT; CDR3: CASSYEGDEKLFF
V: TRBV28; size: .; J: TRBJ2-3; D: .; DNA: TGTGCCAGCAGTGGGGCTTCTGGTACGCAGTATTTT; CDR3: CASSGASGTQYF
V: TRBV5-4; size: .; J: TRBJ2-7; D: TRBD2; DNA: TGTGCCAGCAGCCAACCGGGACTAGCGGGAACCTACGAGCAGTACTTC; CDR3: CASSQPGLAGTYEQYF
V: TRBV19; size: .; J: TRBJ2-7; D: TRBD2; DNA: TGTGCCAGTAGTAGAGCAGGGACTAGCGGGAGATACGAGCAGTACTTC; CDR3: CASSRAGTSGRYEQYF
V: TRBV10-1; size: many; J: TRBJ1-1; D: .; DNA: TGCGCCAGCAGTCGGGCAGGGTCTATGGCCACTGAAGCTTTCTTT; CDR3: CASSRAGSMATEAFF
V: TRBV15; size: .; J: TRBJ2-5; D: .; DNA: TGTGCCACCAGCAGAGATTTAGGGATGGAGACCCAGTACTTC; CDR3: CATSRDLGMETQYF
V: TRBV4-2; size: .; J: TRBJ1-6; D: .; DNA: TGTGCCAGCAGCCAAGATTGGGGGGATTCACCCCTCCACTTT; CDR3: CASSQDWGDSPLHF
V: TRBV9; size: .; J: TRBJ2-2; D: TRBD2; DNA: TGTGCCAGCAGCGTAGTGTCTAGCGGGGCCACCGGGGAGCTGTTTTTT; CDR3: CASSVVSSGATGELFF
V: TRBV29-1; size: .; J: TRBJ2-5; D: TRBD1; DNA: TGCAGCGTTGTGGGGACAGGGGTATCAGAGACCCAGTACTTC; CDR3: CSVVGTGVSETQYF
V: TRBV18; size: .; J: TRBJ1-1; D: .; DNA: TGTGCCAGCTCACCGGCACAGTATAGTGACACTGAAGCTTTCTTT; CDR3: CASSPAQYSDTEAFF
V: TRBV20-1; size: .; J: TRBJ2-1; D: .; DNA: TGCAGTGCCGGATCAGCAGAGGAGCAGTTCTTC; CDR3: CSAGSAEEQFF
V: TRBV2; size: .; J: TRBJ1-5; D: .; DNA: TGTGCCAGCAGCAGGGGACTGGATCAGCCCCAGCATTTT; CDR3: CASSRGLDQPQHF
V: TRBV7-3; size: .; J: TRBJ1-1; D: .; DNA: TGTGCCAGCAGCAGAGGGGCAGACACTGAAGCTTTCTTT; CDR3: CASSRGADTEAFF
V: TRBV27; size: .; J: TRBJ2-7; D: TRBD2; DNA: TGTGCCAGCAGTACCACGGGACTAGCCGATTCCTACGAGCAGTACTTC; CDR3: CASSTTGLADSYEQYF
V: TRBV19; size: .; J: TRBJ1-4; D: TRBD1; DNA: TGTGCCAGTAGTATCAGTCGGGACAGTAGTGAAAAACTGTTTTTT; CDR3: CASSISRDSSEKLFF
V: TRBV2; size: .; J: TRBJ1-2; D: .; DNA: TGTGCCAGCAGTGAAGGTTTGGCTGGGGACTATGGCTACACCTTC; CDR3: CASSEGLAGDYGYTF
V: TRBV28; size: .; J: TRBJ1-5; D: .; DNA: TGTGCCAGCAGTTTCAGATACAGGGGCAATCAGCCCCAGCATTTT; CDR3: CASSFRYRGNQPQHF
V: TRBV19; size: .; J: TRBJ2-7; D: TRBD2; DNA: TGTGCCAGTAGAAGCGGGAGGGGCTCCTACGAGCAGTACTTC; CDR3: CASRSGRGSYEQYF
V: TRBV5-1; size: .; J: TRBJ2-1; D: TRBD1; DNA: TGCGCCAGCAGCTTTCGACAGGGGACCTACAATGAGCAGTTCTTC; CDR3: CASSFRQGTYNEQFF
V: TRBV28; size: few; J: TRBJ1-2; D: .; DNA: TGTGCCAGCAGTACCGGACAGTCTAACTATGGCTACACCTTC; CDR3: CASSTGQSNYGYTF
V: TRBV30; size: .; J: TRBJ1-2; D: .; DNA: TGTGCCTGGAGTTCGAGCCGCGGCTACACCTTC; CDR3: CAWSSSRGYTF
V: TRBV4-2; size: many; J: TRBJ2-3; D: .; DNA: TGTGCCAGTTCGGGTAAGCGAAACTTGGTGGCAGATACGCAGTATTTT; CDR3: CASSGKRNLVADTQYF
V: TRBV7-9; size: .; J: TRBJ1-1; D: .; DNA: TGTGCCAGCAGCCGGCGGGTTGCGGAGACTGAAGCTTTCTTT; CDR3: CASSRRVAETEAFF
V: TRBV18; size: .; J: TRBJ2-7; D: TRBD1; DNA: TGTGCCAGCTCACCACGCCCCCAGGGGGTGGCCTACGAGCAGTACTTC; CDR3: CASSPRPQGVAYEQYF
V: TRBV19; size: .; J: TRBJ2-3; D: TRBD2; DNA: TGTGCCAGTAGTATCAATAGCGGGAGGACAGATACGCAGTATTTT; CDR3: CASSINSGRTDTQYF
V: TRBV11-1; size: .; J: TRBJ2-7; D: TRBD1; DNA: TGTGCCAGCAGCTTAGTTCCCGGGCAGGGGGTCTACGAGCAGTACTTC; CDR3: CASSLVPGQGVYEQYF
V: TRBV28; size: .; J: TRBJ2-1; D: TRBD1; DNA: TGTGCCAGCAGTCCGGGACAGGGGGCCCGCAATGAGCAGTTCTTC; CDR3: CASSPGQGARNEQFF
V: TRBV6-1; size: once; J: TRBJ1-3; D: .; DNA: TGTGCCAGCAGTGAAAGGGTGGCTTACTCTGGAAACACCATATATTTT; CDR3: CASSERVAYSGNTIYF
V: TRBV27; size: .; J: TRBJ2-1; D: TRBD2; DNA: TGTGCCAGCTCCTGGGGGGGATCCTACAATGAGCAGTTCTTC; CDR3: CASSWGGSYNEQFF
V: TRBV7-2; size: .; J: TRBJ2-4; D: .; DNA: TGTGCCAGCAGCTTAAGAGCTCAGGATGGCATTCAGTACTTC; CDR3: CASSLRAQDGIQYF
V: TRBV10-3; size: many; J: TRBJ2-7; D: .; DNA: TGTGCCATCAGACCCGGGGCGGGTAACTACGAGCAGTACTTC; CDR3: CAIRPGAGNYEQYF
V: TRBV5-4; size: .; J: TRBJ1-6; D: .; DNA: TGTGCCAGCAGCTTGGAACAGTATAATTCACCCCTCCACTTT; CDR3: CASSLEQYNSPLHF
V: TRBV7-2; size: .; J: TRBJ1-2; D: TRBD1; DNA: TGTGCCAGCAGCTTAGCGGACAGGGGGCTAGGCTACACCTTC; CDR3: CASSLADRGLGYTF
V: TRBV19; size: .; J: TRBJ1-2; D: .; DNA: TGTGCCAGTAGTATACCCTTTGGACACCTAAACTATGGCTACACCTTC; CDR3: CASSIPFGHLNYGYTF
V: TRBV7-9; size: .; J: TRBJ1-4; D: .; DNA: TGTGCCAGCAGCTTAGCCGTATCACAATCCGAAAAACTGTTTTTT; CDR3: CASSLAVSQSEKLFF
V: TRBV27; size: few; J: TRBJ2-1; D: .; DNA: TGTGCCAGCAGTGCTCTAATAGGAAGTGAGCAGTTCTTC; CDR3: CASSALIGSEQFF
V: TRBV5-1; size: once; J: TRBJ2-6; D: .; DNA: TGCGCCAGCAGCTTGGTTTCGGGATGGGACTCTGGGGCCAACGTCCTGACTTTC; CDR3: CASSLVSGWDSGANVLTF
V: TRBV18; size: .; J: TRBJ1-1; D: .; DNA: TGTGCCAGCTCACCACCGTCTGCGGACACTGAAGCTTTCTTT; CDR3: CASSPPSADTEAFF
V: TRBV4-1; size: .; J: TRBJ2-1; D: .; DNA: TGCGCCAGCAGCCAACTTGATATGGGCATGAGCTCCTACAATGAGCAGTTCTTC; CDR3: CASSQLDMGMSSYNEQFF
V: TRBV29-1; size: .; J: TRBJ2-3; D: .; DNA: TGCAGCGCTGATCCAGGGAGCACAGATACGCAGTATTTT; CDR3: CSADPGSTDTQYF
V: TRBV5-1; size: .; J: TRBJ2-3; D: TRBD2; DNA: TGCGCCAGCAGCTTGGGACTAGCGGGAAGGAGAACAGATACGCAGTATTTT; CDR3: CASSLGLAGRRTDTQYF
V: TRBV19; size: many; J: TRBJ2-7; D: .; DNA: TGTGCCAGTAGTATCGGGTACGAGCAGTACTTC; CDR3: CASSIGYEQYF
V: TRBV18; size: .; J: TRBJ2-7; D: .; DNA: TGTGCCAGCTCACCGGTGGGAAGGTCCTACGAGCAGTACTTC; CDR3: CASSPVGRSYEQYF
V: TRBV11-2; size: .; J: TRBJ1-1; D: .; DNA: TGTGCCAGCAGCTTTAACAAGGGTACCACTGAAGCTTTCTTT; CDR3: CASSFNKGTTEAFF
V: TRBV7-2; size: .; J: TRBJ1-2; D: .; DNA: TGTGCCAGCAGCTTAGCGTTCCAGGGACGTAACTATGGCTACACCTTC; CDR3: CASSLAFQGRNYGYTF
V: TRBV5-4; size: .; J: TRBJ2-5; D: TRBD2; DNA: TGTGCCAGCAGCTTGGCCGAGACTCCGCTCGGGAGGGGAGAGACCCAGTACTTC; CDR3: CASSLAETPLGRGETQYF
V: TRBV27; size: .; J: TRBJ2-3; D: .; DNA: TGTGCCAGCAGTGTCCGGGACGGCACAGATACGCAGTATTTT; CDR3: CASSVRDGTDTQYF
V: TRBV7-9; size: .; J: TRBJ1-4; D: TRBD1; DNA: TGTGCCAGCAGCTTAGGGACAGGGGCCTTTACAACTAATGAAAAACTGTTTTTT; CDR3: CASSLGTGAFTTNEKLFF
V: TRBV11-2; size: once; J: TRBJ2-7; D: .; DNA: TGTGCCAGCAGCCTGTGGCCTGCCCGCTCCTACGAGCAGTACTTC; CDR3: CASSLWPARSYEQYF
V: TRBV19; size: .; J: TRBJ2-1; D: TRBD1; DNA: TGTGCCAGTCCCCAGTACCTCGGACAGGGGAACAATGAGCAGTTCTTC; CDR3: CASPQYLGQGNNEQFF